The 5 T cell receptor beta chains in this list originate from one sample, sequenced in a study of shared clonotypes between healthy human individuals. Produced via immunoSEQ multiplex PCR; TCRdb's table is partial and in-frame only. The sample consists of approximately 740,000 clones, 74% of them appearing once. Sequenced material: memory CD4+ T cells sorted from blood. Subset reported: CD45RA-negative fraction. The receptors stem from a woman in her twenties or thirties in good health.

This clone was seen ten or more times. Other DNA sequences in this specimen translate into the identical CDR3. V and J are TRBV5-1 and TRBJ2-5; 9 bases agree with TRBD1. The length of the CDR3 is 15 residues. CDR1 is SGHRS, CDR2 YFSETQ, per germline. V lost 0 bases and J lost 0; bases outside the gene matches: 0. This chain's CDR3 is CASSLGDRDQETQYF. In DNA, the CDR3 is TGCGCCAGCAGCTTGGGGGACAGGGACCAAGAGACCCAGTACTTC.

This clone was detected only once. The V gene is TRBV6-1, the J gene TRBJ2-7; TRBD1 aligns across 9 bases. V was clipped by 10 bases and J by 4 bases; unmatched bases: 14. CDR1 MNHNS and CDR2 SASEGT come from the germline V gene. The CDR3 sequence is 15 residues long. CDR3 residues: CAISRGQGGGYEQYF. For the CDR3, the DNA is TGTGCCATTAGCCGGGGACAGGGAGGTGGTTACGAGCAGTACTTC.

A few counts support this clone. The chain couples TRBV5-6 to TRBJ2-5; 8 nucleotides agree with TRBD2. The CDR3 length is 14 residues. CDR1 and CDR2 from the germline V gene are SGHDT and YYEEEE. The V gene end was trimmed by 4 bases and the J gene end by 1 base; junction bases not matched to a gene: 3. CDR3 residues: CASSPAGGQETQYF. The CDR3 DNA reads as TGTGCCAGCAGCCCCGCGGGGGGCCAAGAGACCCAGTACTTC.

CDR3: CASRRQLSYEQYF. The CDR3 nucleotides are TGTGCCAGCAGACGACAGCTTTCCTACGAGCAGTACTTC. The chain joins TRBV6-6 to TRBJ2-7, with D perhaps TRBD1 (5 bases). V was trimmed by 6 bases and J by 1 base, leaving 10 bases between them. Germline V lookup: CDR1 MNHNY, CDR2 SVGAGI (reference sequence). The CDR3 runs to 13 residues.

The J gene is TRBJ2-5, the V gene TRBV28, with 10 bases lining up with TRBD1. From germline, CDR1 is MDHEN and CDR2 SYDVKM. With V trimmed by 6 bases and J by 1 base, 2 bases remained unmatched. This CDR3 is 14 amino acids long. CDR3 residues: CASSDRGLQETQYF. The CDR3 nucleotides are TGTGCCAGCAGCGACAGGGGGCTCCAAGAGACCCAGTACTTC.